The clone carrying this T cell receptor (beta chain) was seen more than once but under ten times. Construction of the TCRbeta library involved unique molecular identifiers. TCRdb ran MiXCR on the PCR reads and lists one entry per CDR3 protein. Seen here are around 530,000 distinct CDR3 sequences, around a third observed once, and the top ten hold approximately 2.3%. This entry is derived from a study of T-cell reconstitution after alpha-beta-depleted transplantation in children. Germline V gene lookup returns CDR1 DFQATT and CDR2 SNEGSKA (reference sequence). The CDR3 contains 13 residues. V lost 0 bases and J 2 bases, leaving 7 bases between the germline ends.

This chain uses TRBV20-1 with TRBJ1-2; no clear D. The sequence was obtained from a human donor who donated a stem cell graft to a child with aplastic anemia. Sequences were derived from PBMCs from the stem cell graft donor, sampled from the stem cell graft. CDR3 loop: CSARDGRNYGYTF. CDR3 bases: TGCAGTGCTAGAGATGGCAGAAACTATGGCTACACCTTC.